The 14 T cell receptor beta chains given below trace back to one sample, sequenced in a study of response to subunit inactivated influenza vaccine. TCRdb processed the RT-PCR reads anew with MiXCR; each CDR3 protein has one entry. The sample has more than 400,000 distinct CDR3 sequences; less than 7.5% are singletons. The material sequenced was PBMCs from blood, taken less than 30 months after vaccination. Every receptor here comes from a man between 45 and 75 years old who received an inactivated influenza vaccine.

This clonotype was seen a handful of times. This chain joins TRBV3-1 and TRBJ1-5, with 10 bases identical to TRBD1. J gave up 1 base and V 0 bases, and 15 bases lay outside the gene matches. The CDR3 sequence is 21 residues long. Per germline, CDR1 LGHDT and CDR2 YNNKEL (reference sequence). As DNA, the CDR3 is TGTGCCAGCAGCCAAGAACCAAAGGACAGGGGGTGGCGATTCAGCAATCAGCCCCAGCATTTT. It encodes CASSQEPKDRGWRFSNQPQHF. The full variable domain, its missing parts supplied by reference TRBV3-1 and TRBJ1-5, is DTAVSQTPKYLVTQMGNDKSIKCEQNLGHDTMYWYKQDSKKFLKIMFSYNNKELIINETVPNRFSPKSPDKAHLNLHINSLELGDSAVYFCASSQEPKDRGWRFSNQPQHFGDGTRLSIL.

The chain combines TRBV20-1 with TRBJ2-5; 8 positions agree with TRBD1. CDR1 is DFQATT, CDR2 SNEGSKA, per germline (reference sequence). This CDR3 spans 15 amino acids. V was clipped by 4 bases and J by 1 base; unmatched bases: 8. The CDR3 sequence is CSATTHRGSQETQYF. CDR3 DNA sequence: TGCAGTGCTACTACTCACAGGGGGAGCCAAGAGACCCAGTACTTC.

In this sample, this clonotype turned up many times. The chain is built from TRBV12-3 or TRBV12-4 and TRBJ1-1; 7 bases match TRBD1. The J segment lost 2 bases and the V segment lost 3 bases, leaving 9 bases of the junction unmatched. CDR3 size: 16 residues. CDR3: CASSFGDSGFNTEAFF. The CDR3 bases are TGTGCCAGCAGTTTTGGGGACAGCGGATTCAACACTGAAGCTTTCTTT.

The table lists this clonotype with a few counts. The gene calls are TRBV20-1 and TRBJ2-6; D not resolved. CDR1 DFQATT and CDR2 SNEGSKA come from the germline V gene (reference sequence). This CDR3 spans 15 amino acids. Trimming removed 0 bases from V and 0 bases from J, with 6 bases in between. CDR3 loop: CSARDVASGANVLTF. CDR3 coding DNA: TGCAGTGCTAGAGATGTGGCCTCTGGGGCCAACGTCCTGACTTTC.

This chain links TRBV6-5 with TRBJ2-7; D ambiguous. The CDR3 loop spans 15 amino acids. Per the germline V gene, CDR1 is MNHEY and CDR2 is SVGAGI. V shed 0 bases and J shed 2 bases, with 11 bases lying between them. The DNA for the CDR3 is TGTGCCAGCAGTTACTCGGGGATGACGCCCTACGAGCAGTACTTC. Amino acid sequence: CASSYSGMTPYEQYF.

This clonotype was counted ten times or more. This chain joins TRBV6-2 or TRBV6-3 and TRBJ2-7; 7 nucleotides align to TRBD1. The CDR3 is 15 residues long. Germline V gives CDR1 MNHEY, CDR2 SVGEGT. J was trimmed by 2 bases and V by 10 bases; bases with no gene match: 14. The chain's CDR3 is CATRDRDRIAYEQYF. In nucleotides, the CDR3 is TGTGCCACCCGTGACCGGGACAGAATCGCCTACGAGCAGTACTTC.

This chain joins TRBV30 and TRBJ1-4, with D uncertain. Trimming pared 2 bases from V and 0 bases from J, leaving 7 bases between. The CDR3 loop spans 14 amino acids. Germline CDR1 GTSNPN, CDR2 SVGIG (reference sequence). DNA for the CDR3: TGTGCCTGGAGTCCCCAGGCAACTAATGAAAAACTGTTTTTT. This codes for CAWSPQATNEKLFF.

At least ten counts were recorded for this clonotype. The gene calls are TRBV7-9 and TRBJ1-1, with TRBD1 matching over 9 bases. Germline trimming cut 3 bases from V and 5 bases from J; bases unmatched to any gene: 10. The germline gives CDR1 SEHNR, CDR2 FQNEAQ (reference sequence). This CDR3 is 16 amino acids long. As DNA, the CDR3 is TGTGCCAGCAGCTTGCCATCACAGGGGGCGCGGACTGAAGCTTTCTTT. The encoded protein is CASSLPSQGARTEAFF.

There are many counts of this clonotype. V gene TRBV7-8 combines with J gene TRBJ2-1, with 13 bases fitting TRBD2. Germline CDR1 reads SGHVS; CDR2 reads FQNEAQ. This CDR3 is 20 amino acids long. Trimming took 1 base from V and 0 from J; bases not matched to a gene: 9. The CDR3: CASSLVLTSGRGNSYNEQFF. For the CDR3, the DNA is TGTGCCAGCAGCTTAGTTTTAACTAGCGGGAGGGGGAACTCCTACAATGAGCAGTTCTTC.

The CDR3, as DNA: TGTGCCAGCAGTTGGGGGACAAATTCACCCCTCCACTTT. It is translated as CASSWGTNSPLHF. The rearrangement links TRBV6-5 to TRBJ1-6; D possibly corresponds to TRBD1 (6 bases). The CDR3 runs to 13 residues. Per the germline V gene, CDR1 is MNHEY and CDR2 is SVGAGI. Trimming shortened V by 4 bases and J by 7 bases, and 8 bases separated the two germline ends.

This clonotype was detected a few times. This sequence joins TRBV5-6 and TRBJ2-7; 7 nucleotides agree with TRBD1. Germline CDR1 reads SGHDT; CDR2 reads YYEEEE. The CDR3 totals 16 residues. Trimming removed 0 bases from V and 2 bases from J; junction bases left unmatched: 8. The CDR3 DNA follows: TGTGCCAGCAGCTTGGGATATGGGACAGAAACCTACGAGCAGTACTTC. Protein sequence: CASSLGYGTETYEQYF.

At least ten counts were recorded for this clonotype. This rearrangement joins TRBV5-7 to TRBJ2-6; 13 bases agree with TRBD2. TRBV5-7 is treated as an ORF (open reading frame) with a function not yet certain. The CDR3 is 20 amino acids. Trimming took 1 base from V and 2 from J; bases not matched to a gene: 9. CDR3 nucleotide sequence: TGTGCCAGCAGCTTGAGTAGGACTAGCGGGAGCAGAGCTGGGGCCAACGTCCTGACTTTC. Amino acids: CASSLSRTSGSRAGANVLTF.

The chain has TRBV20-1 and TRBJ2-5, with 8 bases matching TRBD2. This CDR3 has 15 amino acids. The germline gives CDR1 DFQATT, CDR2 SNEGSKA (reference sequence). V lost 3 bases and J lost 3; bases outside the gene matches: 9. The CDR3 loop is CSARIVGTSKETQYF. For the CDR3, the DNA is TGCAGTGCTAGGATCGTGGGGACTAGTAAAGAGACCCAGTACTTC.

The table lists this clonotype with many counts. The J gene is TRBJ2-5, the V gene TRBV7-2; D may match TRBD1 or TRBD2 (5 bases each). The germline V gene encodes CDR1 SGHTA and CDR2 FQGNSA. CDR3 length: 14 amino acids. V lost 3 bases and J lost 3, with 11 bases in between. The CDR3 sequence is CASSFPGREETQYF. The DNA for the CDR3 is TGTGCCAGCAGCTTTCCGGGGCGGGAAGAGACCCAGTACTTC.